A selection of T cell receptor beta chains follows, all from one sample in a study of identical twins. TCRdb re-analysed the 5' RACE reads in MiXCR, keeping a single row per CDR3 protein. The sample yields 1.5 million to 2 million distinct CDR3 sequences, under 35% seen once. The sequencing sample was made of cord blood. Every receptor here comes from a newborn girl in good health. Both conserved end residues are part of each CDR3. The D gene is left open where the match is weak. Clone size is given for some rows only: seen once, a few or many times, or a class if the clone is expanded.

j_call,clone_size,v_call,d_call,cdr3_aa,cdr3_nt
TRBJ2-3,once,TRBV20-1,TRBD2,CSARVGAGDTDTQYF,TGCAGTGCTAGGGTGGGAGCGGGGGACACAGATACGCAGTATTTT
TRBJ2-7,few,TRBV28,-,CASSPGPGWRVKVYEQYF,TGTGCCAGCAGCCCCGGGCCGGGGTGGAGAGTGAAAGTCTACGAGCAGTACTTC
TRBJ2-7,-,TRBV6-5,-,CASSLPGSPGQYF,TGTGCCAGCAGTCTTCCGGGATCCCCCGGGCAGTACTTC
TRBJ1-2,many,TRBV12-3/TRBV12-4,-,CASSPLQGYGYTF,TGTGCCAGCAGTCCCCTACAGGGATATGGCTACACCTTC
TRBJ2-7,few,TRBV10-3,-,CAITPGSSYEQYF,TGTGCCATCACTCCAGGGAGCTCCTACGAGCAGTACTTC
TRBJ1-2,-,TRBV19,TRBD1,CASTGTVHTNYGYTF,TGTGCCAGTACCGGGACAGTTCATACTAACTATGGCTACACCTTC
TRBJ2-2,-,TRBV19,TRBD1,CASSADRDRELFF,TGTGCCAGTAGTGCAGACAGGGATCGGGAGCTGTTTTTT
TRBJ1-1,-,TRBV30,-,CAWSILTSGNTEAFF,TGTGCCTGGAGTATTTTGACAAGTGGGAACACTGAAGCTTTCTTT
TRBJ2-4,few,TRBV20-1,TRBD2,CSARDNRLAGAKNIQYF,TGCAGTGCTAGAGATAATAGACTAGCGGGAGCCAAAAACATTCAGTACTTC
TRBJ2-7,-,TRBV5-1,-,CASSLLLQGGYEQYF,TGCGCCAGCAGCTTGCTTCTACAGGGAGGGTACGAGCAGTACTTC
TRBJ1-1,few,TRBV20-1,-,CSASNPTEGTEAFF,TGCAGTGCTAGTAACCCCACCGAGGGCACTGAAGCTTTCTTT
TRBJ2-1,many,TRBV20-1,-,CSARGPRSYNEQFF,TGCAGTGCCAGAGGACCCCGCTCCTACAATGAGCAGTTCTTC
TRBJ2-3,few,TRBV3-1,TRBD2,CASSQGLWTDTQYF,TGTGCCAGCAGCCAGGGACTATGGACAGATACGCAGTATTTT
TRBJ2-3,-,TRBV2,TRBD2,CASGGPRQRGISTDTQYF,TGTGCCAGCGGCGGACCTCGACAGCGGGGGATTAGCACAGATACGCAGTATTTT
TRBJ2-3,many,TRBV4-2,TRBD2,CASSPLTSGNTDTQYF,TGTGCCAGCAGCCCCTTGACTAGCGGGAACACAGATACGCAGTATTTT
TRBJ1-2,-,TRBV4-1,-,CASSQDWGNYGYTF,TGTGCCAGCAGCCAAGATTGGGGCAACTATGGCTACACCTTC
TRBJ2-1,few,TRBV4-1,TRBD2,CASSQEKGLGSSYNEQFF,TGCGCCAGCAGCCAAGAGAAGGGACTAGGAAGCTCCTACAATGAGCAGTTCTTC
TRBJ2-3,few,TRBV6-6,-,CASSYPGTGDTQYF,TGTGCCAGCAGTTACCCGGGAACTGGAGATACGCAGTATTTT
TRBJ2-7,-,TRBV28,TRBD1,CASRGQFYEQYF,TGTGCCAGCAGGGGACAGTTTTACGAGCAGTACTTC
TRBJ2-7,-,TRBV7-2,-,CASSLPSFYEQYF,TGTGCCAGCAGCTTACCCTCATTTTACGAGCAGTACTTC
TRBJ1-6,-,TRBV5-1,TRBD1,CASSLDGQGGSPPHF,TGCGCCAGCAGCTTGGACGGACAGGGCGGTTCACCCCCCCACTTT
TRBJ1-2,-,TRBV12-3/TRBV12-4,TRBD1,CASRGGGTGINGYTF,TGTGCCAGCAGGGGGGGAGGGACAGGGATTAATGGCTACACCTTC
TRBJ2-5,-,TRBV3-1,TRBD2,CASSPTSGSPNEQYF,TGTGCCAGCAGCCCGACTAGCGGGAGTCCCAATGAGCAGTACTTC
TRBJ2-2,once,TRBV29-1,-,CSGSTNTGELFF,TGCAGCGGTTCGACTAACACCGGGGAGCTGTTTTTT
TRBJ1-1,-,TRBV27,-,CASSLPGGRAFF,TGTGCCAGCAGTTTGCCGGGGGGGCGAGCTTTCTTT
TRBJ1-5,few,TRBV30,-,CAWTSRGVGNQPQHF,TGTGCCTGGACATCCAGGGGAGTGGGCAATCAGCCCCAGCATTTT
TRBJ1-5,few,TRBV3-1,-,CASSPMRGQPQHF,TGTGCCAGCAGCCCCATGAGGGGTCAGCCCCAGCATTTT
TRBJ2-2,few,TRBV12-3/TRBV12-4,TRBD2,CASSLGSGRGGELFF,TGTGCCAGCAGTTTAGGTAGCGGGAGAGGCGGGGAGCTGTTTTTT